Below, 23 T cell receptor beta chains from the same sample are listed, as sequenced in a study of early T cells in non-severe SARS-CoV-2 infection. TCRdb re-called the 5' RACE reads with MiXCR, one entry per CDR3 protein. The table records about 40,000 distinct CDR3 sequences, roughly 4.3% of them present only once. Input material: whole blood. The receptors stem from an adult who was a healthcare worker with PCR-confirmed SARS-CoV-2 infection or an uninfected control (not recorded which).

This clonotype was seen more than once but under ten times. CDR3 loop: CASSFGQGRGSPLHF. CDR3 DNA: TGTGCCAGCAGCTTCGGACAGGGACGGGGTTCACCCCTCCACTTT. The chain recombines TRBV7-9 with TRBJ1-6; TRBD1 matches at 8 bases. The CDR3 has 15 amino acids. In germline, CDR1 is SEHNR, CDR2 FQNEAQ (reference sequence). After removal of 3 bases from V and 9 bases from J, the junction contained 7 bases not matched to a gene.

Ten or more counts support this clonotype. The rearrangement uses TRBV2 and TRBJ2-6; 9 bases match TRBD1. The CDR3 covers 17 residues. Germline V gives CDR1 SNHLY, CDR2 FYNNEI. J gave up 2 bases and V 10 bases, and 12 bases lay outside the gene matches. CDR3 sequence reads: CATGTGTGSTGANVLTF. The CDR3 coding sequence is TGTGCCACGGGCACCGGGACAGGGAGCACTGGGGCCAACGTCCTGACTTTC.

This clonotype was counted many times. The rearrangement uses TRBV20-1 and TRBJ2-1; unclear D gene. V lost 1 base and J 7 bases, leaving 8 bases between the germline ends. The CDR3 length is 12 residues. Germline CDR1 reads DFQATT; CDR2 reads SNEGSKA (reference sequence). The CDR3 nucleotides are TGCAGTGCTAGAGTAGGTTTTAATGAGCAGTTCTTC. This translates into CSARVGFNEQFF.

The chain joins TRBV11-2 to TRBJ2-3; perhaps TRBD2 as D (5 bases). V dropped 1 base and J dropped 3 bases, with 8 bases sitting between them. Germline V gene lookup returns CDR1 SGHAT and CDR2 FQNNGV. The CDR3 is 14 amino acids. The CDR3 DNA is TGTGCCAGCAGCTTAGTCTGGGAGACAGATACGCAGTATTTT. Its translation is CASSLVWETDTQYF.

There are many counts of this clonotype. The V gene is TRBV6-2 or TRBV6-3, the J gene TRBJ2-7; the D gene is possibly TRBD2 (5 bases). Germline V gives CDR1 MNHEY, CDR2 SVGEGT. The CDR3 is made up of 14 amino acids. Trimming left V 7 bases short and J 2 bases short, with 15 bases between. The CDR3 DNA sequence: TGTGCCAGCACCGTCCAGCGGTACCCCTACGAGCAGTACTTC. Amino acids: CASTVQRYPYEQYF.

The sample holds many counts of this clonotype. V is TRBV11-2 and J is TRBJ2-2; weak D call: TRBD2 (6 bases). This CDR3 is built from 17 residues. V lost 5 bases to trimming and J lost 0 bases, with 16 bases between them. The germline CDR1 and CDR2 sequences are SGHAT and FQNNGV. The CDR3 sequence: CASSPSSRDSNTGELFF. DNA for the CDR3: TGTGCCAGCAGCCCCAGTAGTCGGGACTCGAACACCGGGGAGCTGTTTTTT.

Many counts were recorded for this clonotype. The V gene is TRBV19, the J gene TRBJ2-5, with D possibly matching TRBD2 (5 bases). The V gene lost 3 bases and the J gene lost 2 bases, with 13 bases spanning the gap. CDR1 is LNHDA, CDR2 SQIVND, per germline (reference sequence). The CDR3 is 15 amino acids. DNA for the CDR3: TGTGCCAGTAGTATGCAGTTCGGGATACAAGAGACCCAGTACTTC. This encodes CASSMQFGIQETQYF.

This clonotype showed up many times. The chain recombines TRBV7-2 with TRBJ2-5; 7 nucleotides align to TRBD2. The CDR3 consists of 13 residues. Germline V CDR1 and CDR2: SGHTA, FQGNSA. J was trimmed by 3 bases and V by 9 bases; bases with no gene match: 7. The CDR3 DNA sequence: TGTGCCAGTACTAGCGCGGTCGAAGAGACCCAGTACTTC. Protein product: CASTSAVEETQYF.

This clonotype was found many times. The chain combines TRBV19 with TRBJ2-7; 10 bases fit TRBD2. Per the germline V gene, CDR1 is LNHDA and CDR2 is SQIVND (reference sequence). The CDR3 covers 14 residues. The ends lost 3 bases at V and 4 bases at J; junction bases unmatched: 3. The CDR3 region is CASSMASGSYEQYF. CDR3 DNA sequence: TGTGCCAGTAGTATGGCTAGCGGGAGTTACGAGCAGTACTTC. The whole variable domain, remainder taken from reference TRBV19 and TRBJ2-7, is DGGITQSPKYLFRKEGQNVTLSCEQNLNHDAMYWYRQDPGQGLRLIYYSQIVNDFQKGDIAEGYSVSREKKESFPLTVTSAQKNPTAFYLCASSMASGSYEQYFGPGTRLTVT.

In its sample, this clonotype was seen many times. The chain has TRBV20-1 and TRBJ2-3; the D is unclear. V was cut by 1 base and J by 1 base, with 9 bases left in between. The CDR3 is made up of 14 amino acids. CDR1 DFQATT and CDR2 SNEGSKA come from the germline V gene (reference sequence). CDR3 nucleotides: TGCAGTGCTAGAGTCAGCGAAGGCACAGATACGCAGTATTTT. Translated: CSARVSEGTDTQYF.

Ten or more counts support this clonotype. V usage is TRBV11-2 and J usage is TRBJ2-5; D is unresolved. The CDR3 runs 15 residues. V lost 2 bases and J lost 2, with 12 bases in between. Germline V CDR1 and CDR2: SGHAT, FQNNGV. The CDR3 spells CASSLTGSNQETQYF. In nucleotides, the CDR3 is TGTGCCAGCAGCTTAACCGGGTCAAATCAAGAGACCCAGTACTTC.

This clonotype was counted at least ten times. This chain uses TRBV11-2 with TRBJ2-7; TRBD2 is a possible D gene (7 bases). Germline CDR1 and CDR2: SGHAT and FQNNGV. The CDR3 is made up of 16 amino acids. V was pared by 1 base and J by 1 base, with 14 bases between. The CDR3 region has the DNA TGTGCCAGCAGCTTAGGCCCCGGGGGGCTATCCTACGAGCAGTACTTC. Encoded protein: CASSLGPGGLSYEQYF.

At least ten counts were recorded for this clonotype. J is TRBJ2-5 and V is TRBV5-1; D remains unclear. The ends were cut back, 0 bases at V and 1 base at J, with 7 bases in the middle. Per the germline V gene, CDR1 is SGHRS and CDR2 is YFSETQ. CDR3 length equals 14 residues. The CDR3: CASSLGGSQETQYF. In nucleotides, the CDR3 is TGCGCCAGCAGCTTGGGTGGTTCCCAAGAGACCCAGTACTTC. The full variable domain, its missing parts supplied by reference TRBV5-1 and TRBJ2-5, is KAGVTQTPRYLIKTRGQQVTLSCSPISGHRSVSWYQQTPGQGLQFLFEYFSETQRNKGNFPGRFSGRQFSNSRSEMNVSTLELGDSALYLCASSLGGSQETQYFGPGTRLLVL.

The CDR3 protein is CASSLAAGRGNYGYTF. CDR3 DNA: TGTGCCAGCAGCCTGGCGGCGGGGAGGGGGAACTATGGCTACACCTTC. The chain has TRBV7-2 and TRBJ1-2; a possible D gene is TRBD1 (6 bases). Deletions cut 5 bases from V and 2 bases from J, with 18 bases between. The V gene's germline CDR1 is SGHTA and CDR2 FQGNSA. The CDR3 has 16 residues.

This clonotype was counted at least ten times. This rearrangement joins TRBV29-1 to TRBJ2-7; 10 nucleotides match TRBD1. V lost 6 bases, J lost 6 bases, and 5 bases stayed unmatched. Germline assignment: CDR1 SQVTM and CDR2 ANQGSEA. CDR3 length equals 12 residues. CDR3 DNA: TGCAGCGTGGGGACAGGGGAAGCCGAGCAGTACTTC. Protein: CSVGTGEAEQYF.

The rearrangement links TRBV28 to TRBJ2-3; D not certain. The CDR3 has 12 residues. Deletions cut 7 bases from V and 5 bases from J, with 10 bases between. Germline-derived CDR1 and CDR2 are MDHEN and SYDVKM. Written as DNA, the CDR3 is TGTGCCAGCATCGGAAATGTAGATACGCAGTATTTT. It yields the protein CASIGNVDTQYF.

This clonotype was counted a few times. The J gene is TRBJ2-3, the V gene TRBV10-2; D may correspond to TRBD1 or TRBD2 (5 bases each). Germline V lookup: CDR1 WSHSY, CDR2 SAAADI. Between the trimmed V and J ends, which lost 3 bases and 0 bases, there was a span of 10 bases. The CDR3 length is 15 residues. CDR3 region: CASSDMGVSTDTQYF. The DNA of the CDR3 is TGCGCCAGCAGTGATATGGGGGTCAGCACAGATACGCAGTATTTT.

The chain combines TRBV7-9 with TRBJ1-4; 9 bases agree with TRBD1. The CDR3 runs 14 residues. Germline loops: CDR1 SEHNR, CDR2 FQNEAQ (reference sequence). Trimming took 3 bases from V and 7 from J; bases not matched to a gene: 3. The DNA for the CDR3 is TGTGCCAGCAGCTTCGGGACAGGGAGTGAAAAACTGTTTTTT. Its translation: CASSFGTGSEKLFF.

This clonotype was seen many times. V and J are TRBV18 and TRBJ1-4; D remains unclear. The V end lost 3 bases, the J end lost 0 bases, and 14 bases lay between the germline ends. The CDR3 runs to 17 residues. Germline V gene data show CDR1 as KGHSH and CDR2 as LQKENI. CDR3: CASSPYRLGATNEKLFF. In DNA, the CDR3 is TGTGCCAGCTCACCCTACCGGCTCGGAGCAACTAATGAAAAACTGTTTTTT. The full variable domain, completed using reference TRBV18 and TRBJ1-4, is NAGVMQNPRHLVRRRGQEARLRCSPMKGHSHVYWYRQLPEEGLKFMVYLQKENIIDESGMPKERFSAEFPKEGPSILRIQQVVRGDSAAYFCASSPYRLGATNEKLFFGSGTQLSVL.

As concerns this clonotype: At one end the junction does not follow the germline gene, possibly because of a read error. The genes are TRBV6-2 or TRBV6-3 and TRBJ2-1; possibly TRBD2 for D (6 bases). Per germline, CDR1 MNHEY and CDR2 SVGEGT. The CDR3 is made up of 16 amino acids. The DNA of the CDR3 is TGTGCCAGCAGTCGCAAGACTAGTTGGGCTTACAATGAGCTGTTCTTC. This translates into CASSRKTSWAYNELFF.

This clonotype was seen a handful of times. The rearrangement uses TRBV29-1 and TRBJ2-3, with D possibly called TRBD1 or TRBD2 (6 bases each). This CDR3 spans 14 amino acids. Germline assignment: CDR1 SQVTM and CDR2 ANQGSEA. The germline V and J ends were trimmed by 1 base and 1 base, with 9 bases remaining between them. The CDR3 DNA is TGCAGCGTTGAAGCGGGGGCGGGCACAGATACGCAGTATTTT. Its translation: CSVEAGAGTDTQYF.

There are a few counts of this clonotype. The chain uses TRBV18 and TRBJ2-7; 10 bases line up with TRBD1. CDR1 KGHSH and CDR2 LQKENI come from the germline V gene. The CDR3 loop spans 15 amino acids. The trim removed 4 bases at V and 2 bases at J, leaving 5 bases unmatched. In nucleotides, the CDR3 is TGTGCCAGCTCACTGGGGACAGGGGATACCTACGAGCAGTACTTC. Protein: CASSLGTGDTYEQYF.

This clonotype has at least ten counts. The chain links TRBV7-2 to TRBJ2-2; 8 positions agree with TRBD2. Germline CDR1 SGHTA, CDR2 FQGNSA. The CDR3 covers 14 residues. V lost 5 bases and J lost 6; bases outside the gene matches: 5. This CDR3 reads CASSPGGPAGELFF. The CDR3 DNA follows: TGTGCCAGCAGCCCGGGGGGGCCGGCCGGGGAGCTGTTTTTT.